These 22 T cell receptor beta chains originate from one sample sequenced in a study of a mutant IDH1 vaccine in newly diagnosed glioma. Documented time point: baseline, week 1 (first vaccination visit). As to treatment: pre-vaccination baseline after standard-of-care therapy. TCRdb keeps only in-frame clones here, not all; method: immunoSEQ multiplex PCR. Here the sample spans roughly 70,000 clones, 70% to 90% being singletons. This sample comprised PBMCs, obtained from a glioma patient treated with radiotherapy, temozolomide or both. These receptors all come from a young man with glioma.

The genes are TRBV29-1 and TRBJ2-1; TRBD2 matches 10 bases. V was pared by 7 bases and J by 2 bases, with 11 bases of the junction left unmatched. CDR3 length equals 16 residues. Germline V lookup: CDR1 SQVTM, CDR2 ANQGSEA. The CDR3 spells CSALAGVDNPYNEQFF. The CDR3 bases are TGCAGCGCCCTAGCGGGGGTCGATAACCCCTACAATGAGCAGTTCTTC.

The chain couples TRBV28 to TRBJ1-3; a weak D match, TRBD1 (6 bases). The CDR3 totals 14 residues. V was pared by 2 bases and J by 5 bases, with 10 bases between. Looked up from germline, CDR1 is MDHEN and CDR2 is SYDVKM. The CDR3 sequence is CASSLRQDRNTIYF. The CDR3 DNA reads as TGTGCCAGCAGTTTACGACAGGACCGAAACACCATATATTTT.

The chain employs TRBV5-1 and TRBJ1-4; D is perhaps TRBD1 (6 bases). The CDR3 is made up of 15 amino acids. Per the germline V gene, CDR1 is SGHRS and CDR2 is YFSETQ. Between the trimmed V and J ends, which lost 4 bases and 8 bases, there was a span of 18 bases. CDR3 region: CASSRGGTRGEKLFF. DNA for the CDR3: TGCGCCAGCAGCAGGGGCGGCACGAGGGGGGAAAAACTGTTTTTT.

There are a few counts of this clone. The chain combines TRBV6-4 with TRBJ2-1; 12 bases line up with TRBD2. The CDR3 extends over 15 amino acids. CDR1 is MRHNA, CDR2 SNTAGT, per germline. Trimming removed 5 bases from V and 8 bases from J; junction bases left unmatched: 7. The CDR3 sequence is CASSISSGGVDEQFF. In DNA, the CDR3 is TGTGCCAGCAGTATATCTAGCGGGGGGGTCGATGAGCAGTTCTTC.

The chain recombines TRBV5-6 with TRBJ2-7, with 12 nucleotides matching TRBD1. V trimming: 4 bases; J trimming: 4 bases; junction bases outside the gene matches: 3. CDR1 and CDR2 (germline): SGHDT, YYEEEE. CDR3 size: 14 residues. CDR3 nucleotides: TGTGCCAGCAGCCTGGGACAGGGGGCTTACGAGCAGTACTTC. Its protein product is CASSLGQGAYEQYF. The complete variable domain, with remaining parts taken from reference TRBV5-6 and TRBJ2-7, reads DAGVTQSPTHLIKTRGQQVTLRCSPKSGHDTVSWYQQALGQGPQFIFQYYEEEERQRGNFPDRFSGHQFPNYSSELNVNALLLGDSALYLCASSLGQGAYEQYFGPGTRLTVT.

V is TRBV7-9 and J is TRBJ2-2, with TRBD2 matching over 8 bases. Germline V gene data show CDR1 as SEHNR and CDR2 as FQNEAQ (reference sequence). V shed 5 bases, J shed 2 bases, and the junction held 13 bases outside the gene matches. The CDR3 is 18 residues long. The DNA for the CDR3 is TGTGCCAGCAGCCCACGTCGGGGGGGATCGACAAACACCGGGGAGCTGTTTTTT. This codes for CASSPRRGGSTNTGELFF. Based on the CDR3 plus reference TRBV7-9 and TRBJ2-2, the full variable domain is DTGVSQNPRHKITKRGQNVTFRCDPISEHNRLYWYRQTLGQGPEFLTYFQNEAQLEKSRLLSDRFSAERPKGSFSTLEIQRTEQGDSAMYLCASSPRRGGSTNTGELFFGEGSRLTVL.

CDR3 in DNA: TGTGCCAGCAGCCGGACAGCCTCTGGGGCCAACGTCCTGACTTTC. This gives the protein CASSRTASGANVLTF. This chain uses TRBV11-2 with TRBJ2-6; D is perhaps TRBD1 (6 bases). The V and J ends lost 5 bases and 0 bases respectively, with 8 bases between them. This CDR3 spans 15 amino acids. CDR1 and CDR2 (germline): SGHAT, FQNNGV.

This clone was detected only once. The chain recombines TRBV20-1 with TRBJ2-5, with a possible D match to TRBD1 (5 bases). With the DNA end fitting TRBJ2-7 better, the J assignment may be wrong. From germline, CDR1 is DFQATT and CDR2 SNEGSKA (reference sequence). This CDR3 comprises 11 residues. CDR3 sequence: CSGGRDYEQYF. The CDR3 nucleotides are TGCAGTGGTGGCAGGGACTACGAGCAGTACTTC.

CDR3 sequence: CASSPTTSSGYGYTF. In nucleotides, the CDR3 is TGTGCCAGCTCACCTACCACGTCAAGCGGCTATGGCTACACCTTC. The chain uses TRBV18 and TRBJ1-2; D uncertain. Per germline, CDR1 KGHSH and CDR2 LQKENI. The V gene lost 3 bases and the J gene lost 4 bases, with 15 bases spanning the gap. The CDR3 extends over 15 amino acids. Together with reference TRBV18 and TRBJ1-2, the CDR3 gives the full variable domain: NAGVMQNPRHLVRRRGQEARLRCSPMKGHSHVYWYRQLPEEGLKFMVYLQKENIIDESGMPKERFSAEFPKEGPSILRIQQVVRGDSAAYFCASSPTTSSGYGYTFGSGTRLTVV.

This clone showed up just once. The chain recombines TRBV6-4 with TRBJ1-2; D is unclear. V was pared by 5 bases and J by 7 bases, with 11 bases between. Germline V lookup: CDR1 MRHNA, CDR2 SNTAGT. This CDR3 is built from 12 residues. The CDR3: CASSQDYIGYTF. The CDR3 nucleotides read TGTGCCAGCAGTCAGGACTACATTGGCTACACCTTC.

CDR3 in amino acids: CASSDAEEFGSPLHF. In DNA, the CDR3 is TGTGCCAGCAGTGACGCGGAGGAATTTGGTTCACCCCTCCACTTT. The rearrangement links TRBV2 to TRBJ1-6; D uncertain. The CDR3 has 15 residues. Germline assignment: CDR1 SNHLY and CDR2 FYNNEI. The V end was cut by 3 bases, the J end by 9 bases, with 15 bases between. The entire variable domain, with the rest obtained from reference TRBV2 and TRBJ1-6, is as follows: EPEVTQTPSHQVTQMGQEVILRCVPISNHLYFYWYRQILGQKVEFLVSFYNNEISEKSEIFDDQFSVERPDGSNFTLKIRSTKLEDSAMYFCASSDAEEFGSPLHFGNGTRLTVT.

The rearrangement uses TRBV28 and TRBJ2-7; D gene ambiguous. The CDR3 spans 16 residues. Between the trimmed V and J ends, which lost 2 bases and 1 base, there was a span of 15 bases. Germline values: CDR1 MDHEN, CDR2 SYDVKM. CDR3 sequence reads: CASSLMVSEYSYEQYF. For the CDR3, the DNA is TGTGCCAGCAGTTTAATGGTCAGCGAATATTCCTACGAGCAGTACTTC.

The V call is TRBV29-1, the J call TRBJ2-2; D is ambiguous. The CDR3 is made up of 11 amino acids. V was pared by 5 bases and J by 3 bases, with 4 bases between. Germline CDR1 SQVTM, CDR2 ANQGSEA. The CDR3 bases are TGCAGCGTTAGGGACACCGGGGAGCTGTTTTTT. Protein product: CSVRDTGELFF.

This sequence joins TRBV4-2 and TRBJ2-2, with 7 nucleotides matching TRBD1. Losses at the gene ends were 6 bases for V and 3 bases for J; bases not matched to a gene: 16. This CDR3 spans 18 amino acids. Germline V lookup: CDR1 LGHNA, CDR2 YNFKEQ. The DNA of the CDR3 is TGTGCCAGCAGTCTGGGGGACAGCCGCCCTGGAGACACCGGGGAGCTGTTTTTT. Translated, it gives CASSLGDSRPGDTGELFF.

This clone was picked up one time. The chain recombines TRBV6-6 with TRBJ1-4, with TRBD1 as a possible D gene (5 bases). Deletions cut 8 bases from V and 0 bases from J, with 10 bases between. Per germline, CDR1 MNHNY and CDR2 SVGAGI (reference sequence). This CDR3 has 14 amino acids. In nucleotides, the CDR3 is TGTGCCAGCGGGGGTCTTGCAACTAATGAAAAACTGTTTTTT. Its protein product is CASGGLATNEKLFF.

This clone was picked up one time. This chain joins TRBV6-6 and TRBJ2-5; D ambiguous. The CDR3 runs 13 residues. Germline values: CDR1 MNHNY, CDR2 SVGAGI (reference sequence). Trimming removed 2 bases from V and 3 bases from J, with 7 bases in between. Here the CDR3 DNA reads TGTGCCAGCAGTTACAGGGTTGAAGAGACCCAGTACTTC. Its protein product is CASSYRVEETQYF.

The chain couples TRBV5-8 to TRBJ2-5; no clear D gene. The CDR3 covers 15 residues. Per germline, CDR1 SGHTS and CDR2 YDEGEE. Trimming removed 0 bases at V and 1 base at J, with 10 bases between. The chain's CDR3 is CASSLVLQSQETQYF. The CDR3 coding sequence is TGTGCCAGCAGCTTGGTCTTACAATCCCAAGAGACCCAGTACTTC.

The CDR3 nucleotides read TGTGCCAGCAGCCTGGAGGTGAACTATGGCTACACCTTC. It translates to CASSLEVNYGYTF. The rearrangement uses TRBV7-9 and TRBJ1-2; D uncertain. Germline V gene data show CDR1 as SEHNR and CDR2 as FQNEAQ (reference sequence). V was cut by 5 bases and J by 2 bases, with 9 bases left in between. The CDR3 has 13 amino acids.

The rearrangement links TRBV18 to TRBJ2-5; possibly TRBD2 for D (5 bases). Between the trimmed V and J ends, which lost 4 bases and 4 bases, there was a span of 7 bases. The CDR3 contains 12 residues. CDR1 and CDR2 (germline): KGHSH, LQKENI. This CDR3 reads CASSREPETQYF. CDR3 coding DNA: TGTGCCAGCTCACGGGAGCCAGAGACCCAGTACTTC.

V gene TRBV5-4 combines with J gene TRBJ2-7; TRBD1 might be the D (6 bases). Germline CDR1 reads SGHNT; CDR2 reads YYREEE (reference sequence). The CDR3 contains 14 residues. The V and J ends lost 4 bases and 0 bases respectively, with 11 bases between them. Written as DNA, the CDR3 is TGTGCCAGCAGCCCGGACAGAGACTCCTACGAGCAGTACTTC. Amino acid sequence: CASSPDRDSYEQYF.

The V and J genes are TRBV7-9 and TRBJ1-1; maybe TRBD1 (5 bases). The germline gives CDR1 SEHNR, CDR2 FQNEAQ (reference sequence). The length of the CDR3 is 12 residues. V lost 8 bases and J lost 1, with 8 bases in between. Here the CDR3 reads CASGTGNTEAFF. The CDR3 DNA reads TGTGCCAGCGGGACCGGGAACACTGAAGCTTTCTTT.

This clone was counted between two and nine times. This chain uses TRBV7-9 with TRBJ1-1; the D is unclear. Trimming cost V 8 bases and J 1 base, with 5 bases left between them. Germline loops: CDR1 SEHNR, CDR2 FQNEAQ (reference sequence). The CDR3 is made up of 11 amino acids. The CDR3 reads CASRANTEAFF. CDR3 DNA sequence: TGTGCCAGCCGAGCGAACACTGAAGCTTTCTTT.